These 7 T cell receptor beta chains originate from one sample sequenced in a study of T cell repertoires in aging, cancer and after chemotherapy. Amplification of TCR beta used genomic DNA extracted from peripheral blood. Rearranged V-D-J TRB sequences were amplified with a mixed TRB-A/B primer pool. TCRdb reprocessed the multiplex PCR reads with MiXCR, giving one entry per CDR3 protein. The top ten hold 9.5% to 12% of the sample, which has thousands of distinct CDR3 sequences, about 32% seen once. Sequencing was done on a sample of blood. These receptors all stem from a human donor in good health.

This chain uses TRBV12-3 or TRBV12-4 with TRBJ2-1, with 7 positions matching TRBD2. CDR3 size: 15 residues. V trimming: 3 bases; J trimming: 7 bases; junction bases outside the gene matches: 9. The CDR3 DNA sequence: TGTGCCAGCAGTTTTGCTCGCCAGGGAGGGAATGAGCAGTTCTTC. Encoded protein: CASSFARQGGNEQFF.

J is TRBJ2-4 and V is TRBV6-2 or TRBV6-3; weak D call: TRBD2 (5 bases). Trimming stripped 0 bases from V and 1 base from J, with 13 bases between. Germline assignment: CDR1 MNHEY and CDR2 SVGEGT. The CDR3 runs 17 residues. CDR3 DNA sequence: TGTGCCAGCAGTTACTCGGGTGGGGAGTCGGCCAAAAACATTCAGTACTTC. It is translated as CASSYSGGESAKNIQYF.

This clonotype was counted only a few times. The chain has TRBV5-6 and TRBJ2-7; a weak D match, TRBD1 (6 bases). The CDR3 extends over 14 amino acids. CDR1 and CDR2 from the germline V gene are SGHDT and YYEEEE. Trimming shortened V by 4 bases and J by 3 bases, and 14 bases separated the two germline ends. CDR3 bases: TGTGCCAGCAGCGGGACACCTGGGGGCTACGAGCAGTACTTC. Encoded protein: CASSGTPGGYEQYF.

Judged by abundance, this clonotype is medium-sized. This CDR3 is CASSYKTSGTDTQYF. The CDR3 DNA reads TGTGCCAGCAGTTACAAGACTAGCGGTACAGATACGCAGTATTTT. The chain links TRBV6-2 or TRBV6-3 to TRBJ2-3; 9 bases line up with TRBD2. The CDR3 has 15 residues. J gave up 3 bases and V 2 bases, and 3 bases lay outside the gene matches. The V gene's germline CDR1 is MNHEY and CDR2 SVGEGT.

In its sample, this clonotype was seen a few times. This sequence joins TRBV6-2 or TRBV6-3 and TRBJ1-2, with a possible D match to TRBD1 (5 bases). Germline CDR1 reads MNHEY; CDR2 reads SVGEGT. The CDR3 consists of 15 residues. The V gene lost 0 bases and the J gene lost 4 bases, with 12 bases spanning the gap. As DNA, the CDR3 is TGTGCCAGCAGTTACTCCTCAGGGCTCCTCTATGGCTACACCTTC. It is translated as CASSYSSGLLYGYTF.

This clonotype has a handful of counts. The chain has TRBV6-1 and TRBJ2-1, with 7 positions matching TRBD2. Trimming took 1 base from V and 3 from J; bases not matched to a gene: 6. Germline CDR1 is MNHNS and CDR2 is SASEGT. The CDR3 covers 16 residues. The CDR3 reads CASSEGLADYYNEQFF. The CDR3 coding sequence is TGTGCCAGCAGTGAAGGACTAGCTGACTACTACAATGAGCAGTTCTTC.

This chain connects TRBV12-3 or TRBV12-4 to TRBJ1-6; no reliable D call. Between the trimmed V and J ends, which lost 1 base and 0 bases, there was a span of 10 bases. The CDR3 contains 17 residues. CDR3 sequence (DNA): TGTGCCAGCAGTTTAGAGTACAGCAGCTCCTATAATTCACCCCTCCACTTT. Its translation is CASSLEYSSSYNSPLHF.